This T cell receptor beta chain was identified during a study of shared clonotypes between healthy human individuals. From germline, CDR1 is MNHEY and CDR2 SMNVEV (reference sequence). The CDR3 totals 16 residues. V lost 5 bases to trimming and J lost 5 bases; unmatched junction nucleotides: 10. Generated by immunoSEQ multiplex PCR, the TCRdb table keeps only in-frame clones and is missing some. The sample records approximately 720,000 clones, about two thirds being singletons. Input material: memory CD4+ T cells sorted from blood. Described subset: CD45RA-negative fraction. This clonotype was obtained from a woman aged 25 to 39 in good health. The V and J genes are TRBV27 and TRBJ2-1, with 9 nucleotides matching TRBD2. The CDR3 spells CASSTNRLAGNNEQFF. CDR3 coding DNA: TGTGCCAGCAGTACTAATCGGCTAGCGGGAAACAATGAGCAGTTCTTC.